Listed here is a single TCR beta chain. Antigen unknown. These data come from a study of OX40 agonist ivuxolimab in advanced cancers. Whole-study context: An agonistic human IgG2 monoclonal antibody against OX40 (CD134) was given.

In germline, CDR1 is SGHTA, CDR2 FQGNSA. The CDR3 has 15 amino acids. Between the trimmed V and J ends, which lost 0 bases and 8 bases, there was a span of 14 bases. Study conclusions and caveats: Some patients who did not respond also had low normalized T-cell clonal expansion.

Sequencing was performed with immunoSEQ multiplex PCR; in TCRdb, only in-frame clones are kept and a portion is missing. The table has about 130,000 clones, around 93% seen once. The rearrangement uses TRBV7-2 and TRBJ1-5; perhaps TRBD1 as D (5 bases). The sample in question was CD4+ or CD8+ T cells sorted from blood, obtained in a trial of the OX40 agonist ivuxolimab. The receptor was isolated from an adult with an advanced solid tumor such as melanoma, head and neck, liver or kidney cancer. The CDR3 coding sequence is TGTGCCAGCAGCTTAGCGTGGGGCAGAGGGGAGCCCCAGCATTTT. It yields the protein CASSLAWGRGEPQHF.